This TCR beta chain was sequenced during a study of blood T cell repertoires in COVID-19. Turning to the study itself: Donors in the United States, Italy and Spain gave samples during acute or convalescent COVID-19. From T cells, B-cell-depleted T cells, or PBMCs came the material, which was cDNA or gDNA.

V dropped 1 base and J dropped 6; count of bases not matched to a gene: 6. Germline V lookup: CDR1 SGHTA, CDR2 FQGNSA. This CDR3 is built from 15 residues. How the authors handled the data: Estimation of nucleated cell counts relied on the amplification of reference gene primers. Using immunoSEQ multiplex PCR, the repertoire was profiled, and TCRdb retains in-frame clones only, with some absent. From that table come the V and J calls and clone size; the DNA was used to work out D and trimming. Of 93,000 or so clones in the sample, 80% to 90% were seen once. The V gene is TRBV7-2, the J gene TRBJ2-1; 7 positions agree with TRBD2. Sequencing was performed on peripheral blood. The receptor comes from a woman aged 55-69 years with acute or convalescent COVID-19. The CDR3 loop is CASSLGGRAINEQFF. For the CDR3, the DNA is TGTGCCAGCAGCTTAGGAGGGAGGGCTATCAATGAGCAGTTCTTC.